The 30 T cell receptor beta chains reported below all come from one sample, sequenced in a study of chemoradiotherapy in HPV16-positive cancers. TCRdb keeps only in-frame clones here, not all; method: immunoSEQ multiplex PCR. Of about 1,900 clones in the sample, 75% to 80% are singletons; the top ten hold approximately 10%. The input for sequencing was tumor tissue, taken from a patient who underwent chemoradiotherapy. Receptor source: a human donor with HPV-associated anogenital cancer.

The genes are TRBV19 and TRBJ2-4, with D uncertain. V was pared by 3 bases and J by 7 bases, with 10 bases between. The CDR3 is made up of 13 amino acids. Germline loops: CDR1 LNHDA, CDR2 SQIVND (reference sequence). The CDR3 loop reads CASSIQERNIQYF. CDR3 sequence (DNA): TGTGCCAGTAGTATCCAGGAAAGGAACATTCAGTACTTC. Using reference TRBV19 and TRBJ2-4 for the parts outside the CDR3, the full variable domain is DGGITQSPKYLFRKEGQNVTLSCEQNLNHDAMYWYRQDPGQGLRLIYYSQIVNDFQKGDIAEGYSVSREKKESFPLTVTSAQKNPTAFYLCASSIQERNIQYFGAGTRLSVL.

The chain links TRBV28 to TRBJ2-2, with TRBD2 matching over 8 bases. From germline, CDR1 is MDHEN and CDR2 SYDVKM. This CDR3 comprises 15 residues. V gave up 6 bases and J gave up 2 bases; unmatched junction bases: 5. DNA of the CDR3: TGTGCCAGCAGGCTAGCGGGCCTTAACACCGGGGAGCTGTTTTTT. It is translated as CASRLAGLNTGELFF.

The V and J genes are TRBV27 and TRBJ1-6, with D perhaps matching TRBD1 (5 bases). Per germline, CDR1 MNHEY and CDR2 SMNVEV (reference sequence). Trimming removed 8 bases from V and 8 bases from J, with 13 bases in between. The length of the CDR3 is 13 residues. CDR3 sequence: CASWDGIHSPLHF. The CDR3 nucleotides read TGTGCCAGCTGGGACGGGATACATTCACCCCTCCACTTT.

J is TRBJ2-7 and V is TRBV6-5; D remains unclear. V lost 3 bases, J lost 0 bases, and 6 bases lay in between. This CDR3 is 13 amino acids long. The germline gives CDR1 MNHEY, CDR2 SVGAGI. The CDR3 bases are TGTGCCAGCAGTTATTCGAGCTCCTACGAGCAGTACTTC. This codes for CASSYSSSYEQYF.

This chain uses TRBV5-1 with TRBJ2-6; D possibly corresponds to TRBD1 (6 bases). The CDR3 is made up of 17 amino acids. Germline V gene sequence: CDR1 SGHRS, CDR2 YFSETQ. Trimming removed 3 bases from V and 0 bases from J, with 13 bases in between. CDR3 coding DNA: TGCGCCAGCAGCTCGCAGGGGATCAGCTCTGGGGCCAACGTCCTGACTTTC. Protein sequence: CASSSQGISSGANVLTF.

The chain carries TRBV7-8 and TRBJ2-5, with D perhaps TRBD1 or TRBD2 (5 bases each). CDR1 is SGHVS and CDR2 is FQNEAQ in the germline V gene. The CDR3 has 15 residues. Trimming cost V 5 bases and J 4 bases, with 17 bases left between them. The CDR3 protein is CASSIQSGAGETQYF. The DNA for the CDR3 is TGTGCCAGCAGCATACAATCCGGGGCCGGAGAGACCCAGTACTTC.

The CDR3 coding sequence is TGTGCCAGCACCTCGTGGGGCTCTGGGGCCAACGTCCTGACTTTC. As protein: CASTSWGSGANVLTF. V gene TRBV28 combines with J gene TRBJ2-6; D is ambiguous. The V gene lost 7 bases and the J gene lost 0 bases, with 10 bases spanning the gap. CDR1 is MDHEN and CDR2 is SYDVKM in the germline V gene. The CDR3 is 15 residues long.

This chain uses TRBV28 with TRBJ2-5; no reliable D call. The end of the DNA fits TRBJ2-7 better, so the J call may be wrong. The germline V gene has CDR1 MDHEN and CDR2 SYDVKM. The CDR3 length is 15 residues. Here the CDR3 DNA reads TGTGCCAGCCAAGCGTCGGCGTTTAGTTCCTACGAGCAGTACTTC. It yields the protein CASQASAFSSYEQYF.

The rearrangement joins TRBV27 to TRBJ2-6; 9 positions agree with TRBD1. J was trimmed by 1 base and V by 6 bases; bases with no gene match: 10. The CDR3 consists of 18 residues. CDR1 and CDR2 (germline): MNHEY, SMNVEV (reference sequence). CDR3: CASRATPGQGSGANVLTF. CDR3 nucleotides: TGTGCCAGCAGGGCGACACCGGGACAGGGATCTGGGGCCAACGTCCTGACTTTC.

V usage is TRBV11-2 and J usage is TRBJ2-2; tentatively, D is TRBD2 (5 bases). The CDR3 consists of 15 residues. Germline V CDR1 and CDR2: SGHAT, FQNNGV. Trimming pared 6 bases from V and 6 bases from J, leaving 17 bases between. CDR3 coding DNA: TGTGCCAGCAGGCTCTTGTCGGGGAAGGCCGGGGAGCTGTTTTTT. Residues: CASRLLSGKAGELFF.

V and J are TRBV6-6 and TRBJ1-1; 7 bases fit TRBD1. The germline gives CDR1 MNHNY, CDR2 SVGAGI (reference sequence). V shed 7 bases, J shed 5 bases, and the junction held 7 bases outside the gene matches. This CDR3 spans 13 amino acids. The CDR3 loop is CASTMTGRTEAFF. CDR3 DNA sequence: TGTGCCAGCACTATGACAGGGAGGACTGAAGCTTTCTTT.

The chain uses TRBV29-1 and TRBJ2-1; 11 bases are a match to TRBD2. Trimming cost V 8 bases and J 5 bases; bases outside gene matches: 5. This CDR3 is built from 13 residues. Germline CDR1 SQVTM, CDR2 ANQGSEA. CDR3 DNA: TGCAGCCCTGGGACTAGCGGAAACAATGAGCAGTTCTTC. Residues: CSPGTSGNNEQFF.

Details on this clone: The junction shows a germline mismatch at one end, possibly a read error. The chain employs TRBV25-1 and TRBJ2-1; D unclear. CDR1 and CDR2 (germline): MGHDK, SYGVNS. This CDR3 is built from 11 residues. The CDR3 region is CASTVGDEQFF. The CDR3 nucleotides read TGTGCGAGCACGGTGGGTGATGAGCAGTTCTTC.

V gene TRBV30 combines with J gene TRBJ2-7; TRBD2 matches 10 bases. J was trimmed by 6 bases and V by 5 bases; bases with no gene match: 1. Germline V gene sequence: CDR1 GTSNPN, CDR2 SVGIG (reference sequence). The CDR3 runs to 11 residues. CDR3 loop: CAWGLAAEQYF. The DNA for the CDR3 is TGTGCCTGGGGACTAGCGGCCGAGCAGTACTTC.

The count of this clone is one. This sequence joins TRBV11-2 and TRBJ1-3, with a tentative D call TRBD1 (5 bases). CDR1 is SGHAT and CDR2 is FQNNGV in the germline V gene. This CDR3 region has 16 residues. Between the trimmed V and J ends, which lost 6 bases and 0 bases, there was a span of 15 bases. The DNA of the CDR3 is TGTGCCAGCAGGCTAGCATCAGGGTCCTCTGGAAACACCATATATTTT. Its translation is CASRLASGSSGNTIYF.

The chain uses TRBV29-1 and TRBJ2-7; TRBD2 agrees at 11 bases. The CDR3 contains 14 residues. J was trimmed by 1 base and V by 5 bases; bases with no gene match: 4. The germline gives CDR1 SQVTM, CDR2 ANQGSEA. CDR3 residues: CSVTTSGKSYEQYF. For the CDR3, the DNA is TGCAGCGTTACGACTAGCGGGAAATCCTACGAGCAGTACTTC.

This sequence joins TRBV21-1 and TRBJ2-1; TRBD1, the table's D call, was not compared with the DNA. TRBV21-1 represents a pseudogene. This CDR3 region has 15 residues. Here the CDR3 DNA reads TGTGCCAGCAGCAAAGCCCGGACAGGGCACAATGAGCAGTTCTTC. It yields the protein CASSKARTGHNEQFF.

The chain recombines TRBV15 with TRBJ2-1; TRBD2 agrees at 9 bases. The CDR3 covers 17 residues. CDR1 is LNHNV and CDR2 is YYDKDF in the germline V gene (reference sequence). V shed 3 bases, J shed 0 bases, and the junction held 6 bases outside the gene matches. This CDR3 is CATSSGLASSSYNEQFF. The DNA of the CDR3 is TGTGCCACCAGCAGCGGACTAGCGAGTAGCTCCTACAATGAGCAGTTCTTC.

This clone was found a few times. This sequence joins TRBV5-1 and TRBJ1-2; 7 bases line up with TRBD1. CDR1 and CDR2 (germline): SGHRS, YFSETQ. This CDR3 has 14 residues. J was trimmed by 4 bases and V by 4 bases; bases with no gene match: 7. Here the CDR3 DNA reads TGCGCCAGCAGCCCCGGGACAGACCTCTATGGCTACACCTTC. It specifies CASSPGTDLYGYTF. Looking up the rest from reference TRBV5-1 and TRBJ1-2 gives the full variable domain: KAGVTQTPRYLIKTRGQQVTLSCSPISGHRSVSWYQQTPGQGLQFLFEYFSETQRNKGNFPGRFSGRQFSNSRSEMNVSTLELGDSALYLCASSPGTDLYGYTFGSGTRLTVV.

This clone appeared once. The V and J genes are TRBV11-3 and TRBJ2-1; 9 positions match TRBD1. This CDR3 has 18 residues. CDR1 is SGHNT and CDR2 is YENEEA in the germline V gene. Germline trimming cut 1 base from V and 4 bases from J; bases unmatched to any gene: 11. The DNA of the CDR3 is TGTGCCAGCAGCTTAGGTTCCAAGACAGGGGGAAGGTACAATGAGCAGTTCTTC. The encoded protein is CASSLGSKTGGRYNEQFF.

The chain uses TRBV7-6 and TRBJ1-6, with TRBD1 as a possible D gene (5 bases). V was cut by 1 base and J by 7 bases, with 11 bases left in between. CDR1 SGHVS and CDR2 FNYEAQ come from the germline V gene. The CDR3 extends over 15 amino acids. As DNA, the CDR3 is TGTGCCAGCAGCTTAGACGACAAGGGGAATTCACCCCTCCACTTT. Translated: CASSLDDKGNSPLHF.

The chain is built from TRBV5-8 and TRBJ2-7, with a weak D call TRBD2 (5 bases). The CDR3 is made up of 14 amino acids. V was trimmed by 2 bases and J by 7 bases, leaving 16 bases between them. Germline-derived CDR1 and CDR2 are SGHTS and YDEGEE. CDR3 coding DNA: TGTGCCAGCAGCTTAGTCAACGGGGTGGGAGAGCAGTACTTC. Translated, it gives CASSLVNGVGEQYF.

The DNA of the CDR3 is TGTGCCAGCAGCTTAAACCCTGGTGTAGACATTCAGTACTTC. Its translation: CASSLNPGVDIQYF. J is TRBJ2-4 and V is TRBV7-2; D not certain. Germline CDR1 is SGHTA and CDR2 is FQGNSA. Trimming shortened V by 2 bases and J by 8 bases, and 13 bases separated the two germline ends. CDR3 length: 14 amino acids.

V gene TRBV19 combines with J gene TRBJ1-6, with a possible D match to TRBD1 (5 bases). V was cut by 9 bases and J by 8 bases, with 23 bases left in between. Per the germline V gene, CDR1 is LNHDA and CDR2 is SQIVND (reference sequence). This CDR3 is 16 amino acids long. CDR3 residues: CASSSGPFAGHSPLHF. The CDR3 nucleotides are TGTGCCAGCTCCTCGGGGCCCTTCGCCGGGCATTCACCCCTCCACTTT. Combining the CDR3 with reference TRBV19 and TRBJ1-6 gives the whole variable domain DGGITQSPKYLFRKEGQNVTLSCEQNLNHDAMYWYRQDPGQGLRLIYYSQIVNDFQKGDIAEGYSVSREKKESFPLTVTSAQKNPTAFYLCASSSGPFAGHSPLHFGNGTRLTVT.

The chain couples TRBV19 to TRBJ2-3; tentative D call: TRBD2 (6 bases). Germline-derived CDR1 and CDR2 are LNHDA and SQIVND (reference sequence). Trimming shortened V by 4 bases and J by 5 bases, and 13 bases separated the two germline ends. The CDR3 is 14 residues long. CDR3 region: CASSRRESLDTQYF. The CDR3 nucleotides are TGTGCCAGTAGTAGACGGGAGTCTCTAGATACGCAGTATTTT.

The J gene is TRBJ1-2, the V gene TRBV18; the D is unclear. Germline V lookup: CDR1 KGHSH, CDR2 LQKENI. Trimming took off 8 bases at V and 6 bases at J, with 10 bases between the two ends. The CDR3 has 11 amino acids. CDR3 loop: CASLDMNGYTF. DNA for the CDR3: TGTGCCAGCCTTGACATGAATGGCTACACCTTC.

The chain has TRBV7-9 and TRBJ1-2; maybe TRBD1 (6 bases). CDR1 SEHNR and CDR2 FQNEAQ come from the germline V gene (reference sequence). Deletions cut 4 bases from V and 4 bases from J, with 10 bases between. The CDR3 totals 13 residues. The CDR3 bases are TGTGCCAGCAGCTCGGACAGTGCCTATGGCTACACCTTC. This translates into CASSSDSAYGYTF.

The J gene is TRBJ2-1, the V gene TRBV20-1, with 8 bases identical to TRBD2. The CDR3 spans 11 residues. Per germline, CDR1 DFQATT and CDR2 SNEGSKA (reference sequence). The CDR3 sequence: CGTRRVSEQFF. For the CDR3, the DNA is TGCGGGACTAGGAGGGTGAGTGAGCAGTTCTTC.

CDR3 DNA: TGTGCCAGCTCGCAGGGAGGCGACACTGAAGCTTTCTTT. Protein product: CASSQGGDTEAFF. V gene TRBV18 combines with J gene TRBJ1-1; D is perhaps TRBD1 (5 bases). CDR1 is KGHSH and CDR2 is LQKENI in the germline V gene. There are 13 residues in the CDR3. V was shortened by 6 bases and J by 3 bases, with 11 bases between the two germline ends.

Here the CDR3 reads CASTQTGLAGAGELFF. The DNA of the CDR3 is TGTGCCAGCACCCAAACGGGACTAGCGGGAGCGGGGGAGCTGTTTTTT. The J gene is TRBJ2-2, the V gene TRBV28; 14 nucleotides line up with TRBD2. Unmatched junction bases numbered 9, after V lost 7 bases and J lost 8 bases. Per germline, CDR1 MDHEN and CDR2 SYDVKM. This CDR3 is 16 amino acids long.